This entry lists 17 T cell receptor beta chains sequenced from one sample in a study of shared clonotypes between healthy human individuals. This table comes from immunoSEQ multiplex PCR, and its TCRdb copy is limited to in-frame clones, with some not included. The table records 2 million to 2.5 million clones, about 95% of them present only once. As defined, naive CD8 cells were CD45RO-negative and positively selected for CCR7, with terminally differentiated effector memory CD45RA+ cells excluded. Specimen: naive CD8+ T cells sorted from blood. The receptors were gathered from a young man in good health.

The V call is TRBV19, the J call TRBJ1-1; D is ambiguous. This CDR3 region has 14 residues. In germline, CDR1 is LNHDA, CDR2 SQIVND (reference sequence). The ends were cut back, 0 bases at V and 0 bases at J, with 5 bases in the middle. CDR3 DNA sequence: TGTGCCAGTAGTATAGATCACGTGAACACTGAAGCTTTCTTT. As protein: CASSIDHVNTEAFF.

Only a few counts were recorded for this clone. Other DNA sequences in this sample translate to the same CDR3. The genes are TRBV27 and TRBJ2-7, with TRBD1 identical over 7 bases. The CDR3 spans 14 residues. V lost 0 bases to trimming and J lost 3 bases; unmatched junction nucleotides: 2. Germline V gene lookup returns CDR1 MNHEY and CDR2 SMNVEV (reference sequence). The CDR3: CASSLSGDSYEQYF. CDR3 nucleotides: TGTGCCAGCAGTTTATCGGGGGACAGCTACGAGCAGTACTTC.

This clone was observed once. The chain links TRBV9 to TRBJ1-4; tentative D call: TRBD1 (6 bases). The CDR3 sequence is 16 residues long. Germline CDR1 and CDR2: SGDLS and YYNGEE. The V end was cut by 1 base, the J end by 5 bases, with 15 bases between. CDR3 nucleotides: TGTGCCAGCAGCGTATTGGGGAGGGGGATGAATGAAAAACTGTTTTTT. It yields the protein CASSVLGRGMNEKLFF.

A note on this clone: The same CDR3 arises from other DNA sequences in this sample as well. The chain uses TRBV6-6 and TRBJ2-7; D unresolved. CDR1 is MNHNY and CDR2 is SVGAGI in the germline V gene (reference sequence). The CDR3 length is 11 residues. Trimming shortened V by 0 bases and J by 6 bases, and 3 bases separated the two germline ends. For the CDR3, the DNA is TGTGCCAGCAGTTACTCGCGCGAGCAGTACTTC. Its protein product is CASSYSREQYF.

The V and J genes are TRBV7-2 and TRBJ1-2; no definite D call. CDR3 length equals 14 residues. The V end lost 3 bases, the J end lost 3 bases, and 11 bases lay between the germline ends. CDR1 is SGHTA, CDR2 FQGNSA, per germline. The CDR3 loop reads CASSFPGLDYGYTF. The CDR3 DNA sequence: TGTGCCAGCAGCTTCCCGGGTTTGGACTATGGCTACACCTTC.

This chain joins TRBV27 and TRBJ2-3; D is uncertain. Germline V gene sequence: CDR1 MNHEY, CDR2 SMNVEV (reference sequence). The V gene lost 0 bases and the J gene lost 5 bases, with 12 bases spanning the gap. CDR3 length: 15 amino acids. CDR3 residues: CASSLSPGYIDTQYF. The DNA of the CDR3 is TGTGCCAGCAGTTTATCACCCGGGTATATAGATACGCAGTATTTT.

The chain's CDR3 is CASSQDRSGPQFF. In nucleotides, the CDR3 is TGTGCCAGCAGCCAAGATAGGAGCGGGCCGCAGTTCTTC. The gene calls are TRBV14 and TRBJ2-1; weak D call: TRBD2 (6 bases). Trimming cost V 0 bases and J 12 bases, with 12 bases left between them. From germline, CDR1 is SGHDN and CDR2 FVKESK. The CDR3 consists of 13 residues.

This sequence joins TRBV7-9 and TRBJ2-7, with a weak D call TRBD2 (5 bases). V shed 2 bases and J shed 7 bases, with 9 bases lying between them. The CDR3 length is 12 residues. CDR1 and CDR2 from the germline V gene are SEHNR and FQNEAQ (reference sequence). The CDR3 nucleotides read TGTGCCAGCAGCTTAATGGACTTTGAGCAGTACTTC. It codes for CASSLMDFEQYF.

The chain recombines TRBV27 with TRBJ1-1, with D possibly being TRBD1 (5 bases). V dropped 6 bases and J dropped 5 bases, with 13 bases sitting between them. This CDR3 has 13 residues. Germline CDR1 is MNHEY and CDR2 is SMNVEV (reference sequence). The CDR3 sequence is CASSQGRGTEAFF. The CDR3 DNA reads TGTGCCAGCAGCCAAGGACGGGGGACTGAAGCTTTCTTT.

The V and J genes are TRBV4-2 and TRBJ1-6, with D unresolved. Trimming cost V 0 bases and J 4 bases, with 10 bases left between them. Germline assignment: CDR1 LGHNA and CDR2 YNFKEQ. The CDR3 contains 16 residues. CDR3 sequence (DNA): TGTGCCAGCAGCCAAGATGAAAAGGATTATAATTCACCCCTCCACTTT. It yields the protein CASSQDEKDYNSPLHF.

This clone occurred once. The V call is TRBV7-2, the J call TRBJ2-1; TRBD2 matches at 9 bases. The length of the CDR3 is 15 residues. The V gene end was trimmed by 5 bases and the J gene end by 2 bases; junction bases not matched to a gene: 4. The germline gives CDR1 SGHTA, CDR2 FQGNSA. CDR3 loop: CASSATSGAYNEQFF. The CDR3 coding sequence is TGTGCCAGCAGCGCGACTAGCGGAGCCTACAATGAGCAGTTCTTC.

The V gene is TRBV7-9, the J gene TRBJ2-5; 7 nucleotides align to TRBD1. The CDR3 runs 14 residues. V lost 5 bases and J lost 4; bases outside the gene matches: 7. Germline V gene data show CDR1 as SEHNR and CDR2 as FQNEAQ (reference sequence). The CDR3 loop reads CASSPPRQGETQYF. The CDR3 nucleotides are TGTGCCAGCAGCCCACCCCGACAGGGAGAGACCCAGTACTTC.

The chain is built from TRBV5-1 and TRBJ2-3, with D possibly called TRBD1 or TRBD2 (5 bases each). The CDR3 has 15 residues. V dropped 1 base and J dropped 4 bases, with 13 bases sitting between them. Germline-derived CDR1 and CDR2 are SGHRS and YFSETQ. The CDR3 sequence is CASSLRGSAADTQYF. CDR3 in DNA: TGCGCCAGCAGCTTGAGGGGTAGCGCCGCAGATACGCAGTATTTT.

The gene calls are TRBV18 and TRBJ2-1; 14 nucleotides match TRBD2. CDR3 length: 17 amino acids. CDR1 is KGHSH and CDR2 is LQKENI in the germline V gene. Unmatched junction bases numbered 1, after V lost 3 bases and J lost 0 bases. The chain's CDR3 is CASSPGTSGSSYNEQFF. The CDR3 DNA reads TGTGCCAGCTCACCCGGGACTAGCGGGAGCTCCTACAATGAGCAGTTCTTC.

The rearrangement uses TRBV4-1 and TRBJ2-1; 7 nucleotides agree with TRBD1. Unmatched junction bases numbered 1, after V lost 0 bases and J lost 2 bases. The CDR3 spans 15 residues. In germline, CDR1 is MGHRA, CDR2 YSYEKL. The CDR3 loop is CASSQDGTAYNEQFF. The CDR3 DNA follows: TGCGCCAGCAGCCAAGATGGGACAGCCTACAATGAGCAGTTCTTC.

The J gene is TRBJ2-5, the V gene TRBV19, with unresolved D. Trimming removed 3 bases at V and 5 bases at J, with 16 bases between. The CDR3 spans 15 residues. Germline CDR1 is LNHDA and CDR2 is SQIVND (reference sequence). The CDR3 DNA follows: TGTGCCAGTAGTATCGACGGTGAGATCGTGGAGACCCAGTACTTC. This gives the protein CASSIDGEIVETQYF. The variable domain in full, with the rest retrieved from reference TRBV19 and TRBJ2-5, is DGGITQSPKYLFRKEGQNVTLSCEQNLNHDAMYWYRQDPGQGLRLIYYSQIVNDFQKGDIAEGYSVSREKKESFPLTVTSAQKNPTAFYLCASSIDGEIVETQYFGPGTRLLVL.

The chain combines TRBV27 with TRBJ2-2; 7 bases agree with TRBD2. Germline assignment: CDR1 MNHEY and CDR2 SMNVEV (reference sequence). J gave up 7 bases and V 4 bases, and 6 bases lay outside the gene matches. This CDR3 spans 14 amino acids. The CDR3 DNA reads as TGTGCCAGCAGTTCGGCGGGAGAAATCGGGGAGCTGTTTTTT. Amino acids: CASSSAGEIGELFF.